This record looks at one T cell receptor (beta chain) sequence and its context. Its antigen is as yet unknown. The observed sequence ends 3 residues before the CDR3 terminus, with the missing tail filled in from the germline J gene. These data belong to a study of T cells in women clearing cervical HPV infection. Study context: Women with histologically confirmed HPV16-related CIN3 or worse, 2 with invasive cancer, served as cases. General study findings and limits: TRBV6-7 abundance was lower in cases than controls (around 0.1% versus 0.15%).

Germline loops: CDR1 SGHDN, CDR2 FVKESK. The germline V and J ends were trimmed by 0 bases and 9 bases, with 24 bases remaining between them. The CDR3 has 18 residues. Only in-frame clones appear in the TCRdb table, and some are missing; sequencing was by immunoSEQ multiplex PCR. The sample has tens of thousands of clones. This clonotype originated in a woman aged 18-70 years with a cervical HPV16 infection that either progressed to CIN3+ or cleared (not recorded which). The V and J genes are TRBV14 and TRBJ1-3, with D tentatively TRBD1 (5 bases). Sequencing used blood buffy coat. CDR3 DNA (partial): TGTGCCAGCAGCCAAGATCTTGTTGTTTGGGGACTCTCGGGCACC. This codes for CASSQDLVVWGLSGT. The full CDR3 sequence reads CASSQDLVVWGLSGTIYF.